Following are 21 T cell receptor beta chains from one sample sequenced in a study of T cells in Graves' hyperthyroidism and ophthalmopathy. Regions amplified from RNA transcripts were the TCR beta CDR3 regions. The HTBI primer set was used in a first-round RT-PCR of the TCR CDR3. TCRdb recomputed calls from the multiplex PCR reads with MiXCR, one row per CDR3 protein. The data show 340,000 or so distinct CDR3 sequences, with about 21% seen just once and around 50% held by the top ten. Sequenced input: blood. All receptors come from a woman aged 50 to 60 with Graves' hyperthyroidism.

This clonotype was seen a handful of times. The chain uses TRBV6-1 and TRBJ2-1; 13 bases line up with TRBD2. Germline CDR1 and CDR2: MNHNS and SASEGT. The junction had 5 bases not matched to a gene; V was cut back by 5 bases and J by 10 bases. The length of the CDR3 is 14 residues. The CDR3 nucleotides read TGTGCCAGCAGTACTAGCGGGGGGGCAAGAGAGCAGTTCTTC. Its protein is CASSTSGGAREQFF.

V and J are TRBV12-3 or TRBV12-4 and TRBJ2-1; 15 nucleotides match TRBD2. V lost 5 bases to trimming and J lost 8 bases; unmatched junction nucleotides: 4. The CDR3 loop spans 15 amino acids. Here the CDR3 reads CASSPGLAGGHEQFF. CDR3 DNA: TGTGCCAGCAGTCCGGGACTAGCGGGAGGACATGAGCAGTTCTTC.

The chain employs TRBV14 and TRBJ2-2; tentatively, D is TRBD2 (5 bases). The V and J ends lost 4 bases and 4 bases respectively, with 10 bases between them. The CDR3 is 14 residues long. CDR1 is SGHDN and CDR2 is FVKESK in the germline V gene. This chain's CDR3 is CASSPGLGTGELFF. The CDR3 DNA is TGTGCCAGCAGCCCCGGACTGGGCACCGGGGAGCTGTTTTTT.

V usage is TRBV7-3 and J usage is TRBJ1-1, with D tentatively TRBD1 (5 bases). This CDR3 spans 13 amino acids. V gave up 5 bases and J gave up 3 bases, with 10 bases separating them. Germline V gene sequence: CDR1 SGHTA, CDR2 FQGTGA. In DNA, the CDR3 is TGTGCCAGCAGCCGGGGGTTCGACACTGAAGCTTTCTTT. Its protein product is CASSRGFDTEAFF.

The table lists this clonotype with many counts. The J gene is TRBJ1-1, the V gene TRBV5-1; D ambiguous. This CDR3 is built from 18 residues. Trimming removed 4 bases from V and 0 bases from J, with 22 bases in between. Germline V CDR1 and CDR2: SGHRS, YFSETQ. CDR3 region: CASSDLGGFGRMNTEAFF. CDR3 DNA sequence: TGCGCCAGCAGCGACCTTGGAGGGTTCGGGCGTATGAACACTGAAGCTTTCTTT.

In its sample, this clonotype was seen many times. The chain couples TRBV18 to TRBJ2-7; either TRBD1 or TRBD2 may supply D (5 bases each). CDR1 is KGHSH, CDR2 LQKENI, per germline. Deletions cut 5 bases from V and 0 bases from J, with 14 bases between. CDR3 length: 15 residues. CDR3 sequence: CASSFAGANSYEQYF. In DNA, the CDR3 is TGTGCCAGCTCATTCGCCGGGGCTAACTCCTACGAGCAGTACTTC.

To note about this clonotype: A much more abundant neighbour one base away suggests this may be a read error. The chain has TRBV12-3 or TRBV12-4 and TRBJ2-5; tentatively, D is TRBD1 or TRBD2 (5 bases each). CDR3 length equals 14 residues. The ends were cut back, 3 bases at V and 4 bases at J, with 12 bases in the middle. CDR3: CASSFRGAPETQYF. DNA for the CDR3: TGTGCCAGCAGTTTTAGAGGGGCCCCAGAGACCCAGTACTTC.

This clonotype was counted a few times. The V and J genes are TRBV10-3 and TRBJ2-3; D remains unclear. The CDR3 is made up of 15 amino acids. With 0 bases removed from V and 5 bases from J, the gap between germline ends came to 12 bases. Germline V gene data show CDR1 as ENHRY and CDR2 as SYGVKD. In nucleotides, the CDR3 is TGTGCCATCAGTGAGTCGTTGGCAAGACGAGATACGCAGTATTTT. Translation gives CAISESLARRDTQYF.

This clonotype appeared many times. The chain uses TRBV10-3 and TRBJ2-1; either TRBD1 or TRBD2 may supply D (5 bases each). The CDR3 loop spans 13 amino acids. The germline V gene has CDR1 ENHRY and CDR2 SYGVKD. The V and J ends lost 4 bases and 4 bases respectively, with 8 bases between them. CDR3 amino acids: CAISGGEYNEQFF. The CDR3 region has the DNA TGTGCCATCAGTGGAGGGGAATACAATGAGCAGTTCTTC.

Many counts were recorded for this clonotype. The chain employs TRBV28 and TRBJ2-7, with D hard to call. Germline-derived CDR1 and CDR2 are MDHEN and SYDVKM. The CDR3 covers 14 residues. V was shortened by 7 bases and J by 0 bases, with 13 bases between the two germline ends. CDR3 sequence: CASNRRPLSYEQYF. The CDR3 nucleotides read TGTGCCAGCAACAGACGGCCTCTCTCCTACGAGCAGTACTTC.

The genes are TRBV19 and TRBJ2-1; D call uncertain. The CDR3 has 12 amino acids. V was trimmed by 3 bases and J by 4 bases, leaving 4 bases between them. Per germline, CDR1 LNHDA and CDR2 SQIVND (reference sequence). The CDR3 bases are TGTGCCAGTAGTATCTTGTACAATGAGCAGTTCTTC. It translates to CASSILYNEQFF.

This clonotype was seen only once. The CDR3 DNA is TGCGCCAGCAGCCCGGGACTAGCGGGAGCACGAGAGCAGTACTTC. Its protein product is CASSPGLAGAREQYF. V is TRBV5-1 and J is TRBJ2-7; TRBD2 aligns across 14 bases. This CDR3 has 15 amino acids. The germline V gene has CDR1 SGHRS and CDR2 YFSETQ. With V trimmed by 4 bases and J by 7 bases, 7 bases remained unmatched. Looking up the rest from reference TRBV5-1 and TRBJ2-7 gives the full variable domain: KAGVTQTPRYLIKTRGQQVTLSCSPISGHRSVSWYQQTPGQGLQFLFEYFSETQRNKGNFPGRFSGRQFSNSRSEMNVSTLELGDSALYLCASSPGLAGAREQYFGPGTRLTVT.

This clonotype was seen more than once but under ten times. The CDR3, as DNA: TGTGCCACCTCTCTCCGGGACACTGAAGCTTTCTTT. It specifies CATSLRDTEAFF. The chain is built from TRBV19 and TRBJ1-1; D is ambiguous. Trimming took 10 bases from V and 3 from J, leaving 12 bases between them. CDR3 size: 12 residues. Germline CDR1 LNHDA, CDR2 SQIVND (reference sequence).

The gene calls are TRBV28 and TRBJ2-7, with a possible D match to TRBD1 (6 bases). The CDR3 extends over 12 amino acids. The V gene lost 10 bases and the J gene lost 3 bases, with 13 bases spanning the gap. The germline CDR1 and CDR2 sequences are MDHEN and SYDVKM. The CDR3 DNA follows: TGTGCCACTTCACAGGGTAACTACGAGCAGTACTTC. Translation gives CATSQGNYEQYF.

This clonotype was picked up many times. The rearrangement links TRBV18 to TRBJ2-5; the match to TRBD2 covers 14 bases. This CDR3 is built from 18 residues. Germline loops: CDR1 KGHSH, CDR2 LQKENI. After removal of 2 bases from V and 4 bases from J, the junction contained 9 bases not matched to a gene. The CDR3 region is CASSPVMTSGGAGETQYF. CDR3 sequence (DNA): TGTGCCAGCTCACCAGTCATGACTAGCGGGGGGGCCGGAGAGACCCAGTACTTC.

V usage is TRBV5-6 and J usage is TRBJ1-1, with D perhaps TRBD1 (5 bases). The CDR3 has 13 amino acids. The V and J ends lost 3 bases and 5 bases respectively, with 11 bases between them. CDR1 and CDR2 from the germline V gene are SGHDT and YYEEEE. The CDR3 DNA reads TGTGCCAGCAGCTGGGGAGGGGAAACTGAAGCTTTCTTT. This codes for CASSWGGETEAFF.

This clonotype was recorded at least ten times. The genes are TRBV20-1 and TRBJ2-3, with 7 bases aligning to TRBD2. CDR3 length: 14 residues. CDR1 is DFQATT and CDR2 is SNEGSKA in the germline V gene (reference sequence). Trimming removed 1 base from V and 5 bases from J; junction bases left unmatched: 6. The CDR3 DNA reads as TGCAGTGCTAGAGCGGGGGGTGAGGGAGATACGCAGTATTTT. Encoded protein: CSARAGGEGDTQYF.

This clonotype was counted many times. The chain carries TRBV6-1 and TRBJ1-5; TRBD1 aligns across 8 bases. Germline lookup yields CDR1 MNHNS and CDR2 SASEGT. With V trimmed by 6 bases and J by 2 bases, 6 bases remained unmatched. The length of the CDR3 is 15 residues. CDR3 sequence reads: CASSPGGIGNQPQHF. In DNA form, the CDR3 reads TGTGCCAGCAGCCCAGGGGGCATTGGCAATCAGCCCCAGCATTTT.

This clonotype was counted a few times. V usage is TRBV28 and J usage is TRBJ2-2; D perhaps matches TRBD2 (6 bases). The V gene lost 2 bases and the J gene lost 5 bases, with 15 bases spanning the gap. Germline V gene sequence: CDR1 MDHEN, CDR2 SYDVKM. CDR3 length equals 16 residues. CDR3 residues: CASSLNWRGSTGELFF. The DNA for the CDR3 is TGTGCCAGCAGTTTAAATTGGAGGGGTAGTACCGGGGAGCTGTTTTTT.

This clonotype was counted ten times or more. V usage is TRBV18 and J usage is TRBJ2-7; 12 bases align to TRBD2. CDR1 is KGHSH, CDR2 LQKENI, per germline. The CDR3 totals 15 residues. Unmatched junction bases numbered 8, after V lost 6 bases and J lost 5 bases. CDR3 region: CASSSTSGSKNEQYF. The CDR3 DNA follows: TGTGCCAGCTCGTCGACTAGCGGGAGTAAAAACGAGCAGTACTTC.

The chain uses TRBV6-5 and TRBJ1-6; D remains unclear. Trimming stripped 2 bases from V and 10 bases from J, with 9 bases between. From germline, CDR1 is MNHEY and CDR2 SVGAGI. The CDR3 loop spans 13 amino acids. CDR3 protein: CASSYRVGSPLHF. Written as DNA, the CDR3 is TGTGCCAGCAGTTACCGGGTGGGCTCACCCCTCCACTTT.